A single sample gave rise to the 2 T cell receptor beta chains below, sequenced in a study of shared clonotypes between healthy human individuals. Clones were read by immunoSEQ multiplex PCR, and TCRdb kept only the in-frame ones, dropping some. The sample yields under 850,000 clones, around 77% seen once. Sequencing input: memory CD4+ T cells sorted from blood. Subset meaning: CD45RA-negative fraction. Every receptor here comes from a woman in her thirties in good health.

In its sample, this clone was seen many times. This chain's CDR3 is CASRGGQGFLTDTQYF. CDR3 DNA: TGTGCCAGCAGAGGGGGACAGGGGTTTCTCACAGATACGCAGTATTTT. The V call is TRBV2, the J call TRBJ2-3, with TRBD1 matching over 10 bases. CDR3 length: 16 amino acids. Unmatched junction bases numbered 8, after V lost 6 bases and J lost 2 bases. Germline loops: CDR1 SNHLY, CDR2 FYNNEI. Full variable domain (rest looked up from reference TRBV2 and TRBJ2-3): EPEVTQTPSHQVTQMGQEVILRCVPISNHLYFYWYRQILGQKVEFLVSFYNNEISEKSEIFDDQFSVERPDGSNFTLKIRSTKLEDSAMYFCASRGGQGFLTDTQYFGPGTRLTVL.

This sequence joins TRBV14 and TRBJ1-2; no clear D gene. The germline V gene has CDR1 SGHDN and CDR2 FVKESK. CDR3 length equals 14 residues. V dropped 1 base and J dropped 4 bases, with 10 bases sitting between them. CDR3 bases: TGTGCCAGCAGCCAAGTTCCCTCGGCCTATGGCTACACCTTC. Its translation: CASSQVPSAYGYTF.